This T cell receptor beta chain was recorded in a study of cytomegalovirus exposure and HLA in healthy donors. Overall study findings and caveats: Most TCRs appeared rarely, but some public TCRs recurred in many donors.

A note on this clone: Its antigen is still unknown.

The PCR was carried out with 60 Vbeta primers and 13 Jbeta primers. Original processing notes: Unique TCR beta chains totaled roughly 80 million in a later count, with roughly 12 million of them shared. Profiled with immunoSEQ multiplex PCR; TCRdb holds only in-frame clones, not every one. V, J and clone size are those of that table, while D and trimming were read from the DNA. This sample has fewer than 110,000 clones; around 77% occur once, and the top ten carry about 4.1%. The length of the CDR3 is 17 residues. Per germline, CDR1 MDHEN and CDR2 SYDVKM. With V trimmed by 10 bases and J by 0 bases, 12 bases remained unmatched.

The sequencing input was PBMCs. This sequence was found in a man aged 45-60 years in good health and CMV-seropositive. The gene calls are TRBV28 and TRBJ1-5; TRBD1 aligns across 10 bases. The CDR3 DNA reads TGTGCCAACTCCCCGGGACAGGGGTTTTATAGCAATCAGCCCCAGCATTTT. This gives the protein CANSPGQGFYSNQPQHF.